One TCR beta chain is described in this entry. The antigen remains undetermined. The junction shows a germline mismatch at one end, possibly a read error. Synthesis of cDNA was accomplished via 5'RACE employing 10-nucleotide random UMIs. Sequencing runs each yielded over 180 million TCR-beta sequences from 15-18 subjects. MiXCR was run by TCRdb on the 5' RACE reads, yielding one entry per CDR3 protein. The sample has under 130,000 distinct CDR3 sequences, less than 14% seen once. Time point here: longitudinal time-point 3. Germline V gives CDR1 LNHNV, CDR2 YYDKDF (reference sequence). This CDR3 has 15 amino acids. This specimen belongs to a study of neurological immune-mediated disorders. Notes on the study in general: None of the CDR3 amino acid sequences in expanded clones turned up in more than one subject, which points to private repertoires in all groups. HTLV-1-associated myelopathy led in TCR clonal expansion, while multiple sclerosis ranked lowest, below healthy controls.

Specimen: PBMCs. The receptor's source is a female donor with HTLV-1-associated myelopathy (HAM/TSP). The V and J genes are TRBV15 and TRBJ2-7; TRBD2 might be the D (6 bases). DNA of the CDR3: TGTGCTACCAGCACCCCGACCGGGAGCTCCTACGAGCAGTACTTC. Translating gives CATSTPTGSSYEQYF.